The next 29 T cell receptor beta chains were all read from a single sample in a study of T cell changes during pregnancy in multiple sclerosis. Profiling relied on immunoSEQ multiplex PCR, and the TCRdb table lists in-frame clones only, not all of them. The table shows some 87,000 clones, with 90% to 95% occurring only once. The input for sequencing was peripheral blood, taken in the second trimester of pregnancy. The receptors were sampled from a female donor with multiple sclerosis, enrolled in a pregnancy study.

This rearrangement joins TRBV21-1 to TRBJ2-5; the table calls TRBD2, which could not be checked here. TRBV21-1 is tagged as a pseudogene. The CDR3 is 14 residues long. CDR3 residues: CASSYTGVQETQYF. The CDR3 DNA reads as TGTGCCAGCAGCTATACCGGGGTTCAAGAGACCCAGTACTTC.

This chain connects TRBV19 to TRBJ2-5, with 14 positions matching TRBD2. This CDR3 spans 17 amino acids. The V segment lost 1 base and the J segment 5 bases; nucleotides outside the gene matches: 6. CDR1 and CDR2 from the germline V gene are LNHDA and SQIVND (reference sequence). The CDR3 reads CASSIGGTSGRMETQYF. The CDR3, as DNA: TGTGCCAGTAGTATAGGAGGGACTAGCGGGAGAATGGAGACCCAGTACTTC. Variable domain in full (rest from reference TRBV19 and TRBJ2-5): DGGITQSPKYLFRKEGQNVTLSCEQNLNHDAMYWYRQDPGQGLRLIYYSQIVNDFQKGDIAEGYSVSREKKESFPLTVTSAQKNPTAFYLCASSIGGTSGRMETQYFGPGTRLLVL.

The V and J genes are TRBV4-1 and TRBJ2-5; 9 positions match TRBD1. From germline, CDR1 is MGHRA and CDR2 YSYEKL. Germline trimming cut 4 bases from V and 6 bases from J; bases unmatched to any gene: 12. The CDR3 consists of 16 residues. The CDR3 here is CASSLATGGTIKTQYF. CDR3 nucleotide sequence: TGCGCCAGCAGCCTTGCGACAGGGGGGACGATTAAGACCCAGTACTTC.

The chain recombines TRBV2 with TRBJ1-6; D call uncertain. This CDR3 region has 15 residues. Trimming took off 6 bases at V and 7 bases at J, with 16 bases between the two ends. The germline V gene encodes CDR1 SNHLY and CDR2 FYNNEI. CDR3 sequence: CASRGSRDANSPLHF. The CDR3 DNA sequence: TGTGCCAGCAGGGGTTCGCGGGATGCGAATTCACCCCTCCACTTT.

The V and J genes are TRBV11-2 and TRBJ2-2, with 10 bases matching TRBD1. Germline V gene sequence: CDR1 SGHAT, CDR2 FQNNGV. With 6 bases clipped from V and 3 bases from J, the junction kept 7 bases outside the gene matches. The CDR3 totals 16 residues. The CDR3 bases are TGTGCCAGCAGAAGACAGGGGGCGACCTACACCGGGGAGCTGTTTTTT. Protein sequence: CASRRQGATYTGELFF. The variable domain in full, completed from reference TRBV11-2 and TRBJ2-2, reads EAGVAQSPRYKIIEKRQSVAFWCNPISGHATLYWYQQILGQGPKLLIQFQNNGVVDDSQLPKDRFSAERLKGVDSTLKIQPAKLEDSAVYLCASRRQGATYTGELFFGEGSRLTVL.

The chain uses TRBV28 and TRBJ1-2; 7 positions match TRBD1. J lost 8 bases, V lost 11 bases, and 17 bases had no gene match. CDR1 is MDHEN, CDR2 SYDVKM, per germline. This CDR3 region has 14 residues. The CDR3 loop reads CAATRTGVVGGYTF. In DNA, the CDR3 is TGTGCCGCTACCCGAACAGGGGTTGTAGGGGGCTACACCTTC.

The chain carries TRBV6-5 and TRBJ2-3; 9 bases match TRBD2. Trimming cost V 4 bases and J 1 base; bases outside gene matches: 6. The CDR3 loop spans 16 amino acids. Germline V CDR1 and CDR2: MNHEY, SVGAGI. The CDR3 here is CASSLIAGVGTDTQYF. In DNA, the CDR3 is TGTGCCAGCAGTTTGATAGCGGGAGTGGGCACAGATACGCAGTATTTT.

The V call is TRBV14, the J call TRBJ1-3; D ambiguous. Germline values: CDR1 SGHDN, CDR2 FVKESK. The CDR3 is made up of 17 amino acids. The V gene lost 0 bases and the J gene lost 4 bases, with 16 bases spanning the gap. The CDR3 sequence: CASSQEVPYRRGNTIYF. The DNA of the CDR3 is TGTGCCAGCAGCCAAGAAGTCCCTTACCGTAGAGGAAACACCATATATTTT.

The chain joins TRBV5-4 to TRBJ1-1, with D possibly being TRBD1 (6 bases). Trimming cost V 1 base and J 5 bases, with 15 bases left between them. Germline CDR1 and CDR2: SGHNT and YYREEE (reference sequence). CDR3 length: 15 amino acids. The CDR3 DNA reads TGTGCCAGCAGCTTGCGGGGGGCGGGAAGAACTGAAGCTTTCTTT. Amino acids: CASSLRGAGRTEAFF.

Only one count was recorded for this clone. V is TRBV19 and J is TRBJ2-7, with 12 positions matching TRBD2. Trimming removed 6 bases from V and 5 bases from J; junction bases left unmatched: 2. The CDR3 is 13 amino acids. CDR1 LNHDA and CDR2 SQIVND come from the germline V gene (reference sequence). CDR3 residues: CASSRTSGNEQYF. CDR3 DNA: TGTGCCAGTAGCCGGACTAGCGGGAACGAGCAGTACTTC.

The chain combines TRBV27 with TRBJ2-2; 7 positions agree with TRBD1. Germline assignment: CDR1 MNHEY and CDR2 SMNVEV (reference sequence). The CDR3 consists of 17 residues. V shed 6 bases and J 2 bases; nucleotides not matched to a gene: 12. CDR3 in DNA: TGTGCCAGCAGCCCCACTCACCGGGACAGAAACACCGGGGAGCTGTTTTTT. It yields the protein CASSPTHRDRNTGELFF.

The genes are TRBV7-2 and TRBJ2-1, with 9 bases matching TRBD2. Losses at the gene ends were 2 bases for V and 9 bases for J; bases not matched to a gene: 8. The CDR3 sequence is 15 residues long. Germline V gene data show CDR1 as SGHTA and CDR2 as FQGNSA. In DNA form, the CDR3 reads TGTGCCAGCAGCTTAATGGGCGGGGGGGCTACTGAGCAGTTCTTC. Its translation is CASSLMGGGATEQFF.

This rearrangement joins TRBV21-1 to TRBJ2-7; the table names TRBD2, a call not compared with the DNA. TRBV21-1 is annotated as a pseudogene. The CDR3 has 15 amino acids. The CDR3 loop reads CASSKSGTVSYEQYF. The CDR3, as DNA: TGTGCCAGCAGCAAAAGCGGGACCGTCTCCTACGAGCAGTACTTC.

The chain has TRBV5-6 and TRBJ1-2; 8 bases match TRBD1. This CDR3 is 17 amino acids long. Trimming took 4 bases from V and 0 from J; bases not matched to a gene: 11. Germline loops: CDR1 SGHDT, CDR2 YYEEEE. In nucleotides, the CDR3 is TGTGCCAGCAGCACTGAACCCCCGGACAGGGCTAACTATGGCTACACCTTC. As protein: CASSTEPPDRANYGYTF.

Here the CDR3 DNA reads TGTGCCAGCAGTTATGACAACAGGGGGCTGTTAGGCGAGCAGTACTTC. It encodes CASSYDNRGLLGEQYF. The chain joins TRBV27 to TRBJ2-7; 9 bases map to TRBD1. The J segment lost 6 bases and the V segment lost 4 bases, leaving 13 bases of the junction unmatched. This CDR3 spans 16 amino acids. CDR1 and CDR2 (germline): MNHEY, SMNVEV (reference sequence).

The V gene is TRBV28, the J gene TRBJ2-3, with 10 positions matching TRBD1. V was pared by 5 bases and J by 3 bases, with 5 bases of the junction left unmatched. Per the germline V gene, CDR1 is MDHEN and CDR2 is SYDVKM. The length of the CDR3 is 15 residues. CDR3 region: CASSPRQGATDTQYF. CDR3 bases: TGTGCCAGCAGTCCACGACAGGGGGCTACAGATACGCAGTATTTT.

The chain joins TRBV27 to TRBJ2-7; weak D call: TRBD2 (6 bases). The CDR3 has 14 amino acids. Germline V gene sequence: CDR1 MNHEY, CDR2 SMNVEV (reference sequence). Trimming removed 3 bases from V and 3 bases from J, with 12 bases in between. The CDR3 DNA follows: TGTGCCAGCAGTTTGTCGGGGGACTTCTACGAGCAGTACTTC. Its protein is CASSLSGDFYEQYF.

CDR3 protein: CASSLRQGRYNEQFF. The CDR3 DNA reads as TGTGCCAGCAGCTTAAGACAGGGGCGATACAATGAGCAGTTCTTC. The chain combines TRBV11-2 with TRBJ2-1; 8 bases are a match to TRBD1. Per the germline V gene, CDR1 is SGHAT and CDR2 is FQNNGV. Losses at the gene ends were 2 bases for V and 4 bases for J; bases not matched to a gene: 4. The CDR3 is made up of 15 amino acids.

The rearrangement joins TRBV15 to TRBJ2-3; D unclear. The CDR3 has 11 residues. With 8 bases removed from V and 3 bases from J, the gap between germline ends came to 6 bases. Germline V gene data show CDR1 as LNHNV and CDR2 as YYDKDF (reference sequence). The CDR3 DNA is TGTGCCACCGAAGCGACAGATACGCAGTATTTT. It specifies CATEATDTQYF.

The chain uses TRBV12-5 and TRBJ2-3; 9 nucleotides agree with TRBD2. V was clipped by 5 bases and J by 0 bases; unmatched bases: 0. In germline, CDR1 is LGHNT, CDR2 FRNRAP. The CDR3 consists of 14 residues. For the CDR3, the DNA is TGTGCTAGTGGTACTAGCGGGAGCACAGATACGCAGTATTTT. As protein: CASGTSGSTDTQYF. Drawing the rest from reference TRBV12-5 and TRBJ2-3, the complete variable domain is DARVTQTPRHKVTEMGQEVTMRCQPILGHNTVFWYRQTMMQGLELLAYFRNRAPLDDSGMPKDRFSAEMPDATLATLKIQPSEPRDSAVYFCASGTSGSTDTQYFGPGTRLTVL.

The genes are TRBV25-1 and TRBJ1-1; a possible D gene is TRBD1 (5 bases). Germline CDR1 MGHDK, CDR2 SYGVNS. The CDR3 consists of 15 residues. The V end was cut by 5 bases, the J end by 4 bases, with 17 bases between. CDR3 sequence (DNA): TGTGCCAGCAGTCGAAACGGGGGGTTGAGCACTGAAGCTTTCTTT. Amino acid sequence: CASSRNGGLSTEAFF.

In DNA form, the CDR3 reads TGTGCCAGCAGTAGGAACAGGGCGTCCTACGAGCAGTACTTC. Its protein product is CASSRNRASYEQYF. The chain uses TRBV6-5 and TRBJ2-7; D perhaps matches TRBD1 (6 bases). There are 14 residues in the CDR3. Germline lookup yields CDR1 MNHEY and CDR2 SVGAGI. The V and J ends lost 5 bases and 1 base respectively, with 12 bases between them.

This chain links TRBV5-5 with TRBJ2-1; D is unresolved. CDR3 length: 16 amino acids. CDR1 SGHKS and CDR2 YYEKEE come from the germline V gene (reference sequence). The V end was cut by 3 bases, the J end by 2 bases, with 15 bases between. The CDR3 DNA sequence: TGTGCCAGCAGCTCCTTCCTAGATTCCCCCTACAATGAGCAGTTCTTC. Its translation is CASSSFLDSPYNEQFF.

The rearrangement links TRBV6-4 to TRBJ2-3, with 13 bases identical to TRBD2. J lost 0 bases, V lost 4 bases, and 1 base had no gene match. Germline loops: CDR1 MRHNA, CDR2 SNTAGT. This CDR3 is built from 16 residues. The CDR3 here is CASSGLAGGSTDTQYF. CDR3 bases: TGTGCCAGCAGTGGACTAGCGGGAGGTAGCACAGATACGCAGTATTTT.

The sample holds one count of this clone. The rearrangement links TRBV11-2 to TRBJ1-3, with D maybe TRBD1 (6 bases). Germline V gives CDR1 SGHAT, CDR2 FQNNGV. The V end lost 1 base, the J end lost 4 bases, and 14 bases lay between the germline ends. The CDR3 spans 16 residues. CDR3 protein: CASSLATGLRGNTIYF. The CDR3 nucleotides read TGTGCCAGCAGCTTAGCGACAGGTCTGAGGGGAAACACCATATATTTT.

The V gene is TRBV5-6, the J gene TRBJ2-7; D might be TRBD1 (6 bases). Per the germline V gene, CDR1 is SGHDT and CDR2 is YYEEEE. The V and J ends lost 4 bases and 1 base respectively, with 18 bases between them. The CDR3 runs to 16 residues. CDR3 region: CASSPGGSGVSYEQYF. CDR3 nucleotide sequence: TGTGCCAGCAGCCCCGGCGGGTCAGGGGTTTCCTACGAGCAGTACTTC. The full variable domain, with the rest looked up from reference TRBV5-6 and TRBJ2-7, is DAGVTQSPTHLIKTRGQQVTLRCSPKSGHDTVSWYQQALGQGPQFIFQYYEEEERQRGNFPDRFSGHQFPNYSSELNVNALLLGDSALYLCASSPGGSGVSYEQYFGPGTRLTVT.

This clone appeared a single time. The chain links TRBV5-1 to TRBJ1-1; TRBD1 might be the D (5 bases). V was clipped by 0 bases and J by 3 bases, with 6 bases between them. Per germline, CDR1 SGHRS and CDR2 YFSETQ. This CDR3 region has 13 residues. DNA for the CDR3: TGCGCCAGCAGCTTGGCGGGGGACACTGAAGCTTTCTTT. Translation: CASSLAGDTEAFF.

This chain connects TRBV11-2 to TRBJ2-1; 8 bases match TRBD2. The V gene end was trimmed by 3 bases and the J gene end by 5 bases; junction bases not matched to a gene: 3. CDR1 is SGHAT, CDR2 FQNNGV, per germline. This CDR3 has 14 amino acids. The CDR3 DNA reads TGTGCCAGCAGCTTTAGCGGGACCCACAATGAGCAGTTCTTC. It is translated as CASSFSGTHNEQFF.

The chain recombines TRBV6-1 with TRBJ2-3, with TRBD2 matching over 8 bases. This CDR3 comprises 15 residues. Trimming cost V 3 bases and J 2 bases; bases outside gene matches: 4. Germline assignment: CDR1 MNHNS and CDR2 SASEGT. Here the CDR3 DNA reads TGTGCCAGCAGTGATGGTAGCGGGACCACAGATACGCAGTATTTT. Translation: CASSDGSGTTDTQYF.